The T cell receptor beta chain under discussion was sequenced for a study of blood T cells in healthy people across ages. Primed by a sample-barcoded 5' primer and a J-beta primer mix, a second PCR proceeded for roughly 7 to 11 cycles. One entry per CDR3 protein results from TCRdb running MiXCR on the 5' RACE reads. The top ten hold around 18% of the sample, which has about 570,000 distinct CDR3 sequences, roughly a quarter seen once. Germline lookup yields CDR1 LGHNA and CDR2 YNFKEQ. This CDR3 has 17 residues. V lost 4 bases and J lost 1; bases outside the gene matches: 6. Donors were healthy Caucasian individuals from Russia aged roughly 6 to 95.

The specimen was blood. This chain uses TRBV4-2 with TRBJ2-7, with 14 bases fitting TRBD2. This TCR was recovered from a woman in her seventies in good health. DNA of the CDR3: TGTGCCAGCAGCCGGGGGACTAGCGGGGGTAATTCCTACGAGCAGTACTTC. Encoded protein: CASSRGTSGGNSYEQYF.